The text below deals with one TCR beta chain. These data originate in a study of cytomegalovirus exposure and HLA in healthy donors. Primers for the PCR totalled 60 Vbeta and 13 Jbeta. Profiled with immunoSEQ multiplex PCR; TCRdb holds only in-frame clones, not every one. The repertoire holds about 180,000 clones, 65% to 75% seen once, with about 2.5% in the top ten. Per the germline V gene, CDR1 is LNHNV and CDR2 is YYDKDF (reference sequence). This CDR3 spans 19 amino acids. V was clipped by 5 bases and J by 0 bases; unmatched bases: 10. V gene TRBV15 combines with J gene TRBJ2-1; 13 bases map to TRBD2. Source material: PBMCs. This TCR was recovered from a human donor in good health. CDR3 DNA sequence: TGTGCCACCAGCCCGTCAACTAGCGGGGGGGTTCCCTCCTACAATGAGCAGTTCTTC. Amino acids: CATSPSTSGGVPSYNEQFF.